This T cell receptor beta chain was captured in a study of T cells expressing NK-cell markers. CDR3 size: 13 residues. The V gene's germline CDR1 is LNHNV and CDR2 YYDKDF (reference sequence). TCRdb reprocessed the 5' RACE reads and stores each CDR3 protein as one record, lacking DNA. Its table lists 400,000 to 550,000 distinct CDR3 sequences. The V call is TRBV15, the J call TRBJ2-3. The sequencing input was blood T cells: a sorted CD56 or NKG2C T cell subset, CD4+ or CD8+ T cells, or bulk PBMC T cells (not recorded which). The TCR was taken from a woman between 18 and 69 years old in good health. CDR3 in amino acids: CATSRVGLATQYF.